Following are 19 T cell receptor beta chains from one sample sequenced in a study of cytomegalovirus exposure and HLA in healthy donors. The PCR made use of 60 Vbeta and 13 Jbeta primers. Sequenced by immunoSEQ multiplex PCR; TCRdb stores in-frame clones only, minus some. This sample's table has about 170,000 clones. Sample: PBMCs. The receptors were sampled from a woman between 18 and 29 years old in good health and CMV-seropositive.

The chain couples TRBV4-1 to TRBJ2-7; 8 bases map to TRBD1. CDR1 MGHRA and CDR2 YSYEKL come from the germline V gene. The CDR3 runs 17 residues. The J segment lost 0 bases and the V segment lost 4 bases, leaving 11 bases of the junction unmatched. CDR3 in amino acids: CASSPRASRGLSYEQYF. Written as DNA, the CDR3 is TGCGCCAGCAGCCCAAGGGCGAGCAGGGGGCTCTCCTACGAGCAGTACTTC.

The V gene is TRBV5-6, the J gene TRBJ2-7, with D maybe TRBD1 (5 bases). CDR1 and CDR2 from the germline V gene are SGHDT and YYEEEE. The CDR3 has 13 amino acids. V was shortened by 0 bases and J by 6 bases, with 10 bases between the two germline ends. The CDR3 nucleotides read TGTGCCAGCAGCTTGGTCAGGGCGACCGAGCAGTACTTC. Protein sequence: CASSLVRATEQYF. Variable domain in full (rest from reference TRBV5-6 and TRBJ2-7): DAGVTQSPTHLIKTRGQQVTLRCSPKSGHDTVSWYQQALGQGPQFIFQYYEEEERQRGNFPDRFSGHQFPNYSSELNVNALLLGDSALYLCASSLVRATEQYFGPGTRLTVT.

V and J are TRBV5-1 and TRBJ2-1, with unresolved D. V was cut by 0 bases and J by 5 bases, with 9 bases left in between. Germline CDR1 and CDR2: SGHRS and YFSETQ. The CDR3 extends over 14 amino acids. Written as DNA, the CDR3 is TGCGCCAGCAGCTTGGGGAGTAAAGACAATGAGCAGTTCTTC. The encoded protein is CASSLGSKDNEQFF.

The rearrangement joins TRBV13 to TRBJ2-1; maybe TRBD1 (5 bases). Trimming stripped 2 bases from V and 0 bases from J, with 17 bases between. Germline V gives CDR1 PRHDT, CDR2 FYEKMQ (reference sequence). The CDR3 runs 18 residues. The CDR3 coding sequence is TGTGCCAGCAGCTTAAGGTCCAGGGCGAGGAGCTCCTACAATGAGCAGTTCTTC. Translating gives CASSLRSRARSSYNEQFF.

The chain links TRBV6-6 to TRBJ2-3; D not certain. The CDR3 totals 12 residues. Per the germline V gene, CDR1 is MNHNY and CDR2 is SVGAGI (reference sequence). The V and J ends lost 7 bases and 8 bases respectively, with 13 bases between them. The CDR3 DNA follows: TGTGCCAGCACTCCCTCAGCGTCTACGCAGTATTTT. Protein sequence: CASTPSASTQYF.

The rearrangement links TRBV16 to TRBJ2-5; D gene uncertain. The CDR3 spans 13 residues. V was shortened by 0 bases and J by 7 bases, with 9 bases between the two germline ends. Germline V gene data show CDR1 as KGHSY and CDR2 as FQNENV. The CDR3 DNA reads TGTGCCAGCAGCCAATCGAGAAGTATGACCCAGTACTTC. As protein: CASSQSRSMTQYF.

J is TRBJ2-2 and V is TRBV19; 7 bases fit TRBD1. This CDR3 has 15 residues. In germline, CDR1 is LNHDA, CDR2 SQIVND (reference sequence). The V segment lost 3 bases and the J segment 4 bases; nucleotides outside the gene matches: 5. The CDR3 here is CASSMATGSTGELFF. CDR3 nucleotide sequence: TGTGCCAGTAGTATGGCGACAGGGAGCACCGGGGAGCTGTTTTTT.

This chain uses TRBV29-1 with TRBJ1-1; 8 bases line up with TRBD1. Germline loops: CDR1 SQVTM, CDR2 ANQGSEA. V was pared by 2 bases and J by 7 bases, with 12 bases of the junction left unmatched. This CDR3 spans 15 amino acids. CDR3 region: CSVESPGQELGEAFF. CDR3 coding DNA: TGCAGCGTTGAAAGTCCGGGACAGGAACTCGGTGAAGCTTTCTTT.

The chain couples TRBV2 to TRBJ1-6; 7 nucleotides match TRBD1. The CDR3 consists of 16 residues. The V and J ends lost 5 bases and 10 bases, in that order; junction bases with no gene match: 14. Germline CDR1 is SNHLY and CDR2 is FYNNEI. The CDR3 here is CASSSDGAGGLSPLHF. As DNA, the CDR3 is TGTGCCAGCAGTTCTGATGGGGCAGGGGGATTGTCACCCCTCCACTTT.

The V gene is TRBV5-1, the J gene TRBJ1-1, with TRBD1 matching 11 bases. This CDR3 is built from 15 residues. Trimming took 4 bases from V and 4 from J; bases not matched to a gene: 6. Germline CDR1 reads SGHRS; CDR2 reads YFSETQ. The CDR3 region has the DNA TGCGCCAGCAGCGGGGGACAGGGGGTTATCACTGAAGCTTTCTTT. This encodes CASSGGQGVITEAFF. Full variable domain (outside the CDR3, taken from reference TRBV5-1 and TRBJ1-1): KAGVTQTPRYLIKTRGQQVTLSCSPISGHRSVSWYQQTPGQGLQFLFEYFSETQRNKGNFPGRFSGRQFSNSRSEMNVSTLELGDSALYLCASSGGQGVITEAFFGQGTRLTVV.

The chain has TRBV5-1 and TRBJ1-2, with 9 bases lining up with TRBD1. Germline assignment: CDR1 SGHRS and CDR2 YFSETQ. The ends lost 6 bases at V and 6 bases at J; junction bases unmatched: 12. The CDR3 covers 15 residues. The CDR3 loop is CASTRTGGAANGYTF. The CDR3 nucleotides read TGCGCCAGCACCAGAACAGGGGGCGCTGCCAATGGCTACACCTTC.

The chain employs TRBV29-1 and TRBJ2-7, with D tentatively TRBD2 (7 bases). Trimming removed 6 bases at V and 3 bases at J, with 21 bases between. Germline assignment: CDR1 SQVTM and CDR2 ANQGSEA. The CDR3 is 15 residues long. This chain's CDR3 is CSVPKVRGGGYEQYF. CDR3 nucleotides: TGCAGCGTGCCAAAGGTAAGGGGGGGCGGCTACGAGCAGTACTTC.

The chain uses TRBV7-3 and TRBJ1-2, with TRBD1 matching 8 bases. V dropped 5 bases and J dropped 1; count of bases not matched to a gene: 3. The CDR3 is 14 amino acids. Germline loops: CDR1 SGHTA, CDR2 FQGTGA. The CDR3 DNA follows: TGTGCCAGCAGCCCCGACAGGGGTAACTATGGCTACACCTTC. Translating gives CASSPDRGNYGYTF.

CDR3 amino acids: CASSPTGGLAVPPDTQYF. In nucleotides, the CDR3 is TGTGCCAGCAGCCCAACCGGGGGACTAGCGGTTCCCCCAGATACGCAGTATTTT. The rearrangement links TRBV13 to TRBJ2-3; 11 bases map to TRBD2. This CDR3 contains 18 residues. After removal of 5 bases from V and 4 bases from J, the junction contained 14 bases not matched to a gene. Per the germline V gene, CDR1 is PRHDT and CDR2 is FYEKMQ (reference sequence).

The V gene is TRBV19, the J gene TRBJ2-6; 10 bases are a match to TRBD1. Trimming removed 8 bases from V and 3 bases from J; junction bases left unmatched: 1. Germline V gene sequence: CDR1 LNHDA, CDR2 SQIVND (reference sequence). The CDR3 contains 14 residues. Here the CDR3 reads CASGTGDGANVLTF. CDR3 DNA sequence: TGTGCCAGTGGGACAGGGGATGGGGCCAACGTCCTGACTTTC.

Written as DNA, the CDR3 is TGTGCCAGTAGTACAGGGCGCTATGGCTACACCTTC. Amino acid sequence: CASSTGRYGYTF. The chain joins TRBV19 to TRBJ1-2, with TRBD1 as a possible D gene (5 bases). V was shortened by 4 bases and J by 4 bases, with 7 bases between the two germline ends. In germline, CDR1 is LNHDA, CDR2 SQIVND (reference sequence). The CDR3 extends over 12 amino acids.

The chain recombines TRBV10-3 with TRBJ2-1; TRBD2 matches 10 bases. Germline-derived CDR1 and CDR2 are ENHRY and SYGVKD. Germline trimming cut 10 bases from V and 7 bases from J; bases unmatched to any gene: 10. CDR3 size: 14 residues. As DNA, the CDR3 is TGTGCCACCCGACCCAGCGGGAGGGCTAATGAGCAGTTCTTC. Protein sequence: CATRPSGRANEQFF.

The genes are TRBV19 and TRBJ2-3, with D tentatively TRBD1 (6 bases). This CDR3 has 13 amino acids. CDR1 LNHDA and CDR2 SQIVND come from the germline V gene (reference sequence). V gave up 11 bases and J gave up 1 base, with 13 bases separating them. The CDR3 DNA is TGTGCCGTAAGCAGGGGCGGCACAGATACGCAGTATTTT. Its protein is CAVSRGGTDTQYF.

V gene TRBV19 combines with J gene TRBJ1-4; D perhaps matches TRBD1 (5 bases). CDR1 and CDR2 from the germline V gene are LNHDA and SQIVND (reference sequence). This CDR3 is 16 amino acids long. V was clipped by 6 bases and J by 0 bases, with 14 bases between them. The CDR3: CASSYQGLATNEKLFF. In DNA, the CDR3 is TGTGCCAGTAGCTATCAGGGATTGGCAACTAATGAAAAACTGTTTTTT.